This TCR beta chain was captured by sequencing in a study of cytomegalovirus exposure and HLA in healthy donors. The PCR made use of 60 Vbeta and 13 Jbeta primers. TCRdb's table, derived via immunoSEQ multiplex PCR, lists solely in-frame clones and lacks some. The table lists some 130,000 clones, about 80% of them singletons, with around 5% in the top ten. Germline-derived CDR1 and CDR2 are SQVTM and ANQGSEA. The CDR3 covers 12 residues. The ends lost 4 bases at V and 4 bases at J; junction bases unmatched: 0. Study observations and caveats: Associated with cytomegalovirus, according to the listing, were around 160 TCR beta chains. A later analysis reportedly identified an Asian-associated ancestry cluster as carrying fewer N-insertions than the approximately 670-donor mean. By a later analysis, the bulk of CMV-associated TCR beta chains appeared HLA-restricted. Testing in vitro showed a few CMV-associated chains specific for CMV antigens.

Concerning this clone itself: Its antigen is as yet unknown.

Sequenced material: PBMCs. This TCR came from a man younger than 40 in good health. The rearrangement uses TRBV29-1 and TRBJ1-3, with TRBD1 matching over 8 bases. CDR3: CSVGTGGNTIYF. In DNA, the CDR3 is TGCAGCGTTGGGACAGGGGGAAACACCATATATTTT.